The rows below give T cell receptor beta chains drawn from one sample of a study of neoadjuvant anti-PD-1 for oral cavity cancer. Repertoires were generated with immunoSEQ multiplex PCR, while TCRdb's copy carries only in-frame clones and drops some. The sample yields about 72,000 clones, about four fifths seen once. The material was PBMCs, obtained before nivolumab (anti-PD-1) treatment. All receptors derive from a person aged 35 to 85 with oral cavity squamous cell carcinoma. The CDR3 runs from the conserved cysteine through the conserved F or W. The order of the fields is D gene, V gene, J gene, CDR3 length, CDR3 protein. D genes are given only for firm matches.

D gene: .; V gene: TRBV4-1; J gene: TRBJ2-2; CDR3 length: 15; CDR3 protein: CASSLRGQDTGELFF
D gene: .; V gene: TRBV6-1; J gene: TRBJ1-5; CDR3 length: 14; CDR3 protein: CASSEGAGMQPQHF
D gene: .; V gene: TRBV11-3; J gene: TRBJ2-7; CDR3 length: 14; CDR3 protein: CASSLGPTTYEQYF
D gene: .; V gene: TRBV5-1; J gene: TRBJ2-3; CDR3 length: 15; CDR3 protein: CASSLLVRGTDTQYF
D gene: .; V gene: TRBV11-2; J gene: TRBJ2-7; CDR3 length: 15; CDR3 protein: CASSPLGFGFGEQYF
D gene: TRBD2; V gene: TRBV7-7; J gene: TRBJ2-2; CDR3 length: 15; CDR3 protein: CASSLVGRAAGELFF
D gene: .; V gene: TRBV5-1; J gene: TRBJ2-5; CDR3 length: 15; CDR3 protein: CASSFTPGHKETQYF
D gene: .; V gene: TRBV19; J gene: TRBJ2-7; CDR3 length: 13; CDR3 protein: CASSGAGPYEQYF
D gene: .; V gene: TRBV30; J gene: TRBJ1-6; CDR3 length: 13; CDR3 protein: CARSTMGASPLHF
D gene: .; V gene: TRBV6-6; J gene: TRBJ1-1; CDR3 length: 11; CDR3 protein: CASRTDTEAFF
D gene: TRBD1; V gene: TRBV5-4; J gene: TRBJ2-1; CDR3 length: 16; CDR3 protein: CASSLPRTGRYNEQFF
D gene: .; V gene: TRBV7-9; J gene: TRBJ1-4; CDR3 length: 15; CDR3 protein: CASSLDQGMNEKLFF
D gene: .; V gene: TRBV6-4; J gene: TRBJ2-1; CDR3 length: 13; CDR3 protein: CASSDSKFTEQFF
D gene: .; V gene: TRBV27; J gene: TRBJ1-2; CDR3 length: 14; CDR3 protein: CASSLNGMGYGYTF
D gene: .; V gene: TRBV6-1; J gene: TRBJ1-2; CDR3 length: 12; CDR3 protein: CASSGQSYGYTF
D gene: .; V gene: TRBV11-2; J gene: TRBJ2-5; CDR3 length: 14; CDR3 protein: CASSNQGSEETQYF